Each of the 21 T cell receptor beta chains below was sequenced from the same sample in a study of T cell changes during pregnancy in multiple sclerosis. Using immunoSEQ multiplex PCR, the repertoire was profiled, and TCRdb retains in-frame clones only, with some absent. The data show tens of thousands of clones, roughly 90% seen once. This sample comprised CD4+ T cells from peripheral blood mononuclear cells, obtained after pregnancy. The receptors come from a female donor with multiple sclerosis, enrolled in a pregnancy study.

This clone was found a few times. The rearrangement uses TRBV5-1 and TRBJ2-7; a weak D match, TRBD2 (6 bases). Trimming shortened V by 0 bases and J by 7 bases, and 11 bases separated the two germline ends. The CDR3 length is 13 residues. Per the germline V gene, CDR1 is SGHRS and CDR2 is YFSETQ. The CDR3 region has the DNA TGCGCCAGCAGCTTGGATCCCAGCGGGGAGCAGTACTTC. Translating gives CASSLDPSGEQYF. The full variable domain, rest sourced from reference TRBV5-1 and TRBJ2-7, is KAGVTQTPRYLIKTRGQQVTLSCSPISGHRSVSWYQQTPGQGLQFLFEYFSETQRNKGNFPGRFSGRQFSNSRSEMNVSTLELGDSALYLCASSLDPSGEQYFGPGTRLTVT.

The chain carries TRBV4-3 and TRBJ1-4; D possibly corresponds to TRBD1 (5 bases). Trimming took 0 bases from V and 3 from J, leaving 11 bases between them. The CDR3 sequence is 16 residues long. Germline CDR1 reads LGHNA; CDR2 reads YSLEER. The CDR3 spells CASSQDGTGANEKLFF. CDR3 nucleotide sequence: TGCGCCAGCAGCCAAGATGGTACAGGCGCTAATGAAAAACTGTTTTTT.

The chain recombines TRBV7-8 with TRBJ2-7; 10 bases are a match to TRBD2. Germline V CDR1 and CDR2: SGHVS, FQNEAQ. Unmatched junction bases numbered 11, after V lost 6 bases and J lost 3 bases. The CDR3 extends over 16 amino acids. Written as DNA, the CDR3 is TGTGCCAGCAGTCCAGCGTTAGCGGGGGGAGTCTACGAGCAGTACTTC. Its translation is CASSPALAGGVYEQYF.

This rearrangement joins TRBV7-2 to TRBJ2-3, with 8 bases fitting TRBD2. The length of the CDR3 is 18 residues. V lost 5 bases and J lost 2; bases outside the gene matches: 15. Germline-derived CDR1 and CDR2 are SGHTA and FQGNSA. The CDR3 bases are TGTGCCAGCAGCCCTAACCCTCGCGGGGGGCAACTCACAGATACGCAGTATTTT. This translates into CASSPNPRGGQLTDTQYF.

This chain uses TRBV19 with TRBJ1-1; TRBD1 might be the D (5 bases). Trimming took off 9 bases at V and 1 base at J, with 12 bases between the two ends. Per the germline V gene, CDR1 is LNHDA and CDR2 is SQIVND (reference sequence). This CDR3 has 13 amino acids. DNA for the CDR3: TGTGCCAGCACCAGGGCAGGGAACACTGAAGCTTTCTTT. This sequence encodes CASTRAGNTEAFF.

CDR3 protein: CASSSLGTFKSGANVLTF. CDR3 DNA sequence: TGTGCCAGCAGCTCCCTCGGGACATTCAAATCTGGGGCCAACGTCCTGACTTTC. The chain carries TRBV5-6 and TRBJ2-6; tentative D call: TRBD1 (6 bases). Trimming left V 3 bases short and J 1 base short, with 17 bases between. The germline gives CDR1 SGHDT, CDR2 YYEEEE. The CDR3 totals 18 residues.

The gene calls are TRBV4-3 and TRBJ1-2; D remains ambiguous. Germline V gives CDR1 LGHNA, CDR2 YSLEER. Trimming pared 0 bases from V and 2 bases from J, leaving 13 bases between. The CDR3 has 16 amino acids. CDR3 protein: CASSQEWIGENYGYTF. Written as DNA, the CDR3 is TGCGCCAGCAGCCAAGAATGGATAGGAGAGAACTATGGCTACACCTTC.

The J gene is TRBJ1-2, the V gene TRBV7-2; D unclear. Deletions cut 2 bases from V and 2 bases from J, with 15 bases between. CDR1 SGHTA and CDR2 FQGNSA come from the germline V gene. CDR3 length: 16 amino acids. The CDR3 region is CASSLMVAVNNYGYTF. The CDR3 DNA reads as TGTGCCAGCAGCTTAATGGTTGCAGTCAACAACTATGGCTACACCTTC.

The chain links TRBV19 to TRBJ1-1; possibly TRBD1 for D (6 bases). Trimming removed 5 bases at V and 6 bases at J, with 16 bases between. The CDR3 length is 14 residues. Germline assignment: CDR1 LNHDA and CDR2 SQIVND (reference sequence). CDR3 sequence: CASSHRVVGAEAFF. CDR3 coding DNA: TGTGCCAGTAGTCACAGGGTAGTAGGGGCTGAAGCTTTCTTT.

This clone was counted between two and nine times. V is TRBV5-4 and J is TRBJ1-1, with D possibly being TRBD1 (6 bases). The CDR3 sequence is 14 residues long. The V end lost 0 bases, the J end lost 6 bases, and 12 bases lay between the germline ends. CDR1 and CDR2 (germline): SGHNT, YYREEE (reference sequence). The CDR3, as DNA: TGTGCCAGCAGCTTGGACGCAGGGGTCGCTGAAGCTTTCTTT. Translating it yields CASSLDAGVAEAFF.

This chain uses TRBV6-6 with TRBJ2-7; 7 bases are shared with TRBD2. Germline-derived CDR1 and CDR2 are MNHNY and SVGAGI (reference sequence). V trimming: 0 bases; J trimming: 5 bases; junction bases outside the gene matches: 7. This CDR3 spans 15 amino acids. Here the CDR3 DNA reads TGTGCCAGCAGTTACTCGGGGGGGATCTCGGACGAGCAGTACTTC. Its protein product is CASSYSGGISDEQYF.

The chain uses TRBV11-3 and TRBJ2-3; 9 positions match TRBD2. The CDR3 is made up of 14 amino acids. Germline V lookup: CDR1 SGHNT, CDR2 YENEEA. With 3 bases clipped from V and 6 bases from J, the junction kept 4 bases outside the gene matches. This CDR3 reads CASSLGTSSDTQYF. CDR3 nucleotides: TGTGCCAGCAGCTTGGGGACTAGCTCGGATACGCAGTATTTT.

The genes are TRBV12-5 and TRBJ2-3, with D unclear. The germline CDR1 and CDR2 sequences are LGHNT and FRNRAP. The CDR3 contains 13 residues. The V and J ends lost 2 bases and 7 bases respectively, with 10 bases between them. CDR3 nucleotides: TGTGCTAGTGGTTTGCTTAGCCCAAATACGCAGTATTTT. The encoded protein is CASGLLSPNTQYF. Filled out from reference TRBV12-5 and TRBJ2-3, the complete variable domain reads DARVTQTPRHKVTEMGQEVTMRCQPILGHNTVFWYRQTMMQGLELLAYFRNRAPLDDSGMPKDRFSAEMPDATLATLKIQPSEPRDSAVYFCASGLLSPNTQYFGPGTRLTVL.

V gene TRBV5-1 combines with J gene TRBJ2-3; 14 nucleotides match TRBD2. The length of the CDR3 is 17 residues. Germline loops: CDR1 SGHRS, CDR2 YFSETQ. V shed 2 bases and J 2 bases; nucleotides not matched to a gene: 4. The CDR3 loop reads CASSFLGLAGDTDTQYF. CDR3 in DNA: TGCGCCAGCAGCTTTCTGGGACTAGCGGGGGACACAGATACGCAGTATTTT.

The chain is built from TRBV7-9 and TRBJ2-7, with TRBD2 matching over 9 bases. CDR1 and CDR2 from the germline V gene are SEHNR and FQNEAQ (reference sequence). This CDR3 is 16 amino acids long. V lost 4 bases and J lost 1; bases outside the gene matches: 8. Written as DNA, the CDR3 is TGTGCCAGCAGCTCCCTTATGGCGGGGGGGTCCTACGAGCAGTACTTC. It encodes CASSSLMAGGSYEQYF.

This clone was found a few times. The genes are TRBV27 and TRBJ2-2, with 9 bases matching TRBD1. V shed 5 bases and J 0 bases; nucleotides not matched to a gene: 4. The germline V gene has CDR1 MNHEY and CDR2 SMNVEV (reference sequence). The CDR3 is 16 amino acids. The CDR3, as DNA: TGTGCCAGCAGTCGCCGACAGGGGGCGAACACCGGGGAGCTGTTTTTT. The encoded protein is CASSRRQGANTGELFF.

The J gene is TRBJ2-2, the V gene TRBV7-2; 7 bases match TRBD2. J was trimmed by 2 bases and V by 4 bases; bases with no gene match: 7. The CDR3 contains 16 residues. Germline V gives CDR1 SGHTA, CDR2 FQGNSA. The CDR3 loop is CASSSPGLRNTGELFF. CDR3 sequence (DNA): TGTGCCAGCAGCTCTCCGGGACTACGCAACACCGGGGAGCTGTTTTTT.

The chain recombines TRBV19 with TRBJ1-5; D remains unclear. Trimming removed 8 bases at V and 6 bases at J, with 11 bases between. Germline V CDR1 and CDR2: LNHDA, SQIVND (reference sequence). The CDR3 is made up of 12 amino acids. CDR3 region: CASGGFFQPQHF. CDR3 coding DNA: TGTGCCAGTGGCGGCTTTTTTCAGCCCCAGCATTTT.

The chain couples TRBV19 to TRBJ2-3, with D unresolved. V was trimmed by 5 bases and J by 11 bases, leaving 11 bases between them. The CDR3 loop spans 11 amino acids. The V gene's germline CDR1 is LNHDA and CDR2 SQIVND (reference sequence). In nucleotides, the CDR3 is TGTGCCAGTAGTGAGTCAAGATTGCAGTATTTT. This encodes CASSESRLQYF.

The V gene is TRBV19, the J gene TRBJ1-5, with 8 positions matching TRBD1. CDR3 length: 17 amino acids. Germline V CDR1 and CDR2: LNHDA, SQIVND (reference sequence). With V trimmed by 4 bases and J by 0 bases, 8 bases remained unmatched. CDR3 coding DNA: TGTGCCAGTAGTACCATCAGGGGGCTGTCTAGCAATCAGCCCCAGCATTTT. It encodes CASSTIRGLSSNQPQHF.

The V gene is TRBV7-3, the J gene TRBJ2-1, with 8 nucleotides matching TRBD2. CDR1 is SGHTA, CDR2 FQGTGA, per germline. The CDR3 covers 15 residues. V shed 5 bases, J shed 7 bases, and the junction held 10 bases outside the gene matches. In DNA, the CDR3 is TGTGCCAGCAGCCCTAGAGCGGGGGTAGTAAATGAGCAGTTCTTC. This encodes CASSPRAGVVNEQFF.